This T cell receptor beta chain was found in a study of blood T cell repertoires in COVID-19. This CDR3 spans 14 amino acids. V was clipped by 6 bases and J by 8 bases; unmatched bases: 6. Germline assignment: CDR1 MNHEY and CDR2 SMNVEV (reference sequence). In the study's own analysis: Estimation of nucleated cell counts relied on the amplification of reference gene primers. Produced via immunoSEQ multiplex PCR; TCRdb's table is partial and in-frame only. The D gene and trimming were derived from the DNA, and the V and J assignments and clone size from that table. This table has 250,000 to 350,000 clones, approximately 91% appearing once.

The chain carries TRBV27 and TRBJ2-1; 11 bases align to TRBD1. The receptor was derived from a woman aged 55-70 years with acute or convalescent COVID-19. The sequencing sample was made of peripheral blood. In DNA form, the CDR3 reads TGTGCCAGCAGGGACAGGGGGCGCCGAGATGAGCAGTTCTTC. Protein sequence: CASRDRGRRDEQFF.